This T cell receptor beta chain emerged from a study of CD8 T cell repertoires and HIV-1 epitope variants. Overall study: Separate from the cultures, 1M uncultured T cells served as baseline.

Sequencing of TCR beta CDR3 used immunoSEQ survey depth. Method: immunoSEQ multiplex PCR; TCRdb's copy keeps in-frame clones and lacks some. The sample consists of 80,000 to 95,000 clones, roughly four fifths of them appearing once. This CDR3 region has 14 residues. V gave up 6 bases and J gave up 6 bases; unmatched junction bases: 7. Germline assignment: CDR1 MNHEY and CDR2 SVGAGI. Whole-study findings and limits: A handful of clonotypes recognized Nef KF9, one HW9, none TAALDMSHF.

This clone has just a few counts. Its cognate antigen is unknown. The material sequenced was uncultured baseline CD8+ T cells from peripheral blood mononuclear cells (PBMCs). The receptor comes from a male donor with HIV. The rearrangement uses TRBV6-5 and TRBJ1-5, with TRBD1 matching over 8 bases. The chain's CDR3 is CASSPNRGVQPQHF. CDR3 in DNA: TGTGCCAGCAGCCCCAACAGGGGGGTTCAGCCCCAGCATTTT.